This T cell receptor (beta chain) was sequenced for a study of cytomegalovirus exposure and HLA in healthy donors. Overall study: When 398 donors were genotyped, 80% to 90% of them were found to fall in the Caucasian-associated ancestry cluster.

In the PCR, 60 Vbeta and 13 Jbeta primers were used. Sequencing used immunoSEQ multiplex PCR; TCRdb keeps in-frame clones, though not all of them. The data show 100,000 to 150,000 clones, around four fifths seen once. The CDR3 consists of 17 residues. Losses at the gene ends were 3 bases for V and 4 bases for J; bases not matched to a gene: 6. Germline V lookup: CDR1 SGHVS, CDR2 FNYEAQ. Study-level findings and limits: Relative to equally common others, HLA-associated TCR beta chains showed greater clonal expansion in a later analysis.

Turning to this clone: Its antigen is unknown.

This TCR was sampled from a woman in her forties in good health and CMV-seropositive. The sample taken for sequencing was PBMCs. This rearrangement joins TRBV7-6 to TRBJ2-1, with TRBD2 matching over 13 bases. CDR3 residues: CASSLGLAGRHYNEQFF. As DNA, the CDR3 is TGTGCCAGCAGCTTGGGACTAGCGGGAAGGCATTACAATGAGCAGTTCTTC.